This TCR beta chain was sequenced for a study of blood T cells in healthy people across ages. Study background: In model experiments, template switching was able to capture about one barcoded beta molecule for every two T cells that were present. Study-wide points: In older individuals, TCR beta diversity per million T cells was lower, falling roughly linearly with age. When one million T cells were used, diversity estimates were thought to be underestimates.

The CDR3 has 16 residues. Germline V gene lookup returns CDR1 SEHNR and CDR2 FQNEAQ (reference sequence). V lost 5 bases and J lost 8; bases outside the gene matches: 16. Worth noting for this clonotype: Its target is unknown.

For the second PCR, which ran for 7 to 11 cycles, a sample-barcoded 5' primer and a J-beta primer mix were used. Each cDNA was tagged by a template-switch adaptor containing 12 random nucleotides. A single record per CDR3 protein comes from TCRdb applying MiXCR to the 5' RACE reads. Of about 1.1 million distinct CDR3 sequences in the sample, more than 30% were seen once. The receptor comes from a man between 18 and 29 years old in good health. The sample comprised blood. The gene calls are TRBV7-9 and TRBJ1-1; TRBD1 matches 8 bases. CDR3 protein: CASSPTYGQGFAEAFF. Here the CDR3 DNA reads TGTGCCAGCAGCCCTACCTACGGACAGGGTTTCGCCGAAGCTTTCTTT.